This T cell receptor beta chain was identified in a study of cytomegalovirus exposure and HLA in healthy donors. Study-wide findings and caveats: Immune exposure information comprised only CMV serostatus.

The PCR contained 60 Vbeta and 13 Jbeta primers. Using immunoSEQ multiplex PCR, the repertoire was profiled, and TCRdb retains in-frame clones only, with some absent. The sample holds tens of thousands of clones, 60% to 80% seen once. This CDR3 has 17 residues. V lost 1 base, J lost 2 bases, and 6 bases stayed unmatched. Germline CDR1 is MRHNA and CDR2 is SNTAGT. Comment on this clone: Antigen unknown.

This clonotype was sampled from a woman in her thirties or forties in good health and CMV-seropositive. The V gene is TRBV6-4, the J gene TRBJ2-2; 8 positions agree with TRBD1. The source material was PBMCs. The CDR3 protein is CASSDYYRGANTGELFF. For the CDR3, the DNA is TGTGCCAGCAGTGACTACTACAGGGGGGCCAACACCGGGGAGCTGTTTTTT.